These T cell receptor beta chains were read from a single sample in a study of T cell repertoires in cytomegalovirus infection. Which antigens these TCRs recognize remains unknown. TCRdb re-analysed the reads in MiXCR, keeping a single row per CDR3 protein. The data show about 830,000 distinct CDR3 sequences, 32% seen once. Here the sequenced sample was cultured CD8+ T cells from PBMCs, taken from culture after CMV antigen stimulation. The receptor source for this set is a human donor in good health (CMV status not recorded). Some clones in this sample may be carry-over from other donors' samples. The CDR3 runs from the conserved cysteine through the conserved F or W. The order of the fields is clone size, V gene, D gene, J gene, CDR3 protein, CDR3 DNA. The D gene is left open where the match is weak. Not all rows give a size; the values are once, few, many and, for expanded clones, a class.

clone size: many; V gene: TRBV7-6; D gene: -; J gene: TRBJ2-1; CDR3 protein: CASSLEIGGHEQFF; CDR3 DNA: TGTGCCAGCAGCTTAGAAATAGGGGGGCATGAGCAGTTCTTC
clone size: few; V gene: TRBV19; D gene: TRBD1; J gene: TRBJ1-5; CDR3 protein: CASTGQGGSNQPQHF; CDR3 DNA: TGTGCCAGTACCGGACAGGGTGGGAGCAATCAGCCCCAGCATTTT
clone size: -; V gene: TRBV2; D gene: TRBD1; J gene: TRBJ1-1; CDR3 protein: CASTPSGGTEAFF; CDR3 DNA: TGTGCCAGCACCCCGTCAGGGGGTACTGAAGCTTTCTTT
clone size: few; V gene: TRBV7-3; D gene: -; J gene: TRBJ2-1; CDR3 protein: CASSFKGFGGNEQFF; CDR3 DNA: TGTGCCAGCAGCTTCAAGGGTTTCGGGGGCAATGAGCAGTTCTTC
clone size: -; V gene: TRBV7-6; D gene: -; J gene: TRBJ2-7; CDR3 protein: CASSATGYEQYF; CDR3 DNA: TGTGCCAGCAGCGCCACGGGGTACGAGCAGTACTTC
clone size: few; V gene: TRBV12-5; D gene: -; J gene: TRBJ2-3; CDR3 protein: CASGGNADTQYF; CDR3 DNA: TGTGCTAGTGGGGGGAACGCAGATACGCAGTATTTT
clone size: many; V gene: TRBV7-8; D gene: -; J gene: TRBJ1-2; CDR3 protein: CASSGTRVFGYTF; CDR3 DNA: TGTGCCAGCAGCGGTACGAGGGTCTTTGGCTACACCTTC
clone size: -; V gene: TRBV5-4; D gene: -; J gene: TRBJ1-1; CDR3 protein: CASSHGLGGTEAFF; CDR3 DNA: TGTGCCAGCAGCCATGGCCTCGGGGGCACTGAAGCTTTCTTT
clone size: -; V gene: TRBV6-2/TRBV6-3; D gene: -; J gene: TRBJ2-3; CDR3 protein: CACSYSQTGPSTDTQYF; CDR3 DNA: TGTGCCTGCAGTTATTCCCAGACAGGCCCTAGCACAGATACGCAGTATTTT
clone size: -; V gene: TRBV14; D gene: TRBD1; J gene: TRBJ1-2; CDR3 protein: CASSQEDREDGYGYTF; CDR3 DNA: TGTGCCAGCAGCCAAGAGGACAGGGAGGATGGCTATGGCTACACCTTC
clone size: -; V gene: TRBV11-3; D gene: -; J gene: TRBJ1-4; CDR3 protein: CASSRAHIRNMREGATNEKLFF; CDR3 DNA: TGTGCCAGCAGCCGAGCCCACATACGAAACATGCGGGAGGGTGCAACTAATGAAAAACTGTTTTTT
clone size: few; V gene: TRBV19; D gene: -; J gene: TRBJ1-6; CDR3 protein: CASNDQGSSPLHF; CDR3 DNA: TGTGCCAGTAACGATCAAGGGAGTTCACCCCTCCACTTT
clone size: -; V gene: TRBV12-3/TRBV12-4; D gene: -; J gene: TRBJ2-3; CDR3 protein: CASSTTGGTDTQYF; CDR3 DNA: TGTGCCAGCAGTACGACGGGGGGCACAGATACGCAGTATTTT
clone size: many; V gene: TRBV12-3/TRBV12-4; D gene: TRBD1; J gene: TRBJ1-2; CDR3 protein: CASTHRAGGRGYTF; CDR3 DNA: TGTGCCAGCACCCACCGGGCAGGGGGCCGTGGCTACACCTTC
clone size: few; V gene: TRBV4-1; D gene: -; J gene: TRBJ1-2; CDR3 protein: CASSQTGQANYGYTF; CDR3 DNA: TGCGCCAGCAGCCAAACCGGACAAGCTAACTATGGCTACACCTTC
clone size: many; V gene: TRBV4-3; D gene: -; J gene: TRBJ1-3; CDR3 protein: CASSQDEGGLIGNTIYF; CDR3 DNA: TGCGCCAGCAGCCAAGATGAGGGGGGGCTGATCGGAAACACCATATATTTT
clone size: few; V gene: TRBV12-3/TRBV12-4; D gene: TRBD1; J gene: TRBJ2-7; CDR3 protein: CASRLRGTGDEQYF; CDR3 DNA: TGTGCCAGCAGATTACGGGGGACAGGGGACGAGCAGTACTTC
clone size: -; V gene: TRBV20-1; D gene: TRBD1; J gene: TRBJ2-7; CDR3 protein: CSAITGDAYEQYF; CDR3 DNA: TGCAGTGCCATAACAGGGGATGCCTACGAGCAGTACTTC
clone size: -; V gene: TRBV2; D gene: -; J gene: TRBJ1-5; CDR3 protein: CVSTFQEYQPQHF; CDR3 DNA: TGTGTCAGCACCTTTCAGGAGTATCAGCCCCAGCATTTT
clone size: many; V gene: TRBV4-1; D gene: TRBD1; J gene: TRBJ1-5; CDR3 protein: CASSQGQNQPQHF; CDR3 DNA: TGTGCCAGCAGCCAGGGACAGAATCAGCCCCAGCATTTT
clone size: -; V gene: TRBV7-9; D gene: -; J gene: TRBJ1-2; CDR3 protein: CASSTTTIYGYTF; CDR3 DNA: TGTGCCAGCAGCACTACAACGATCTATGGCTACACCTTC
clone size: once; V gene: TRBV7-3; D gene: -; J gene: TRBJ2-3; CDR3 protein: CTSSLTGGQLDTQYF; CDR3 DNA: TGTACCAGCAGCTTAACCGGGGGGCAATTAGATACGCAGTATTTT
clone size: few; V gene: TRBV6-1; D gene: -; J gene: TRBJ2-5; CDR3 protein: CASSEEYSQETQYF; CDR3 DNA: TGTGCCAGCAGTGAAGAGTATAGTCAAGAGACCCAGTACTTC
clone size: many; V gene: TRBV7-8; D gene: -; J gene: TRBJ1-1; CDR3 protein: CASSSLRVYQDTEAFF; CDR3 DNA: TGTGCCAGCAGCTCTCTAAGGGTTTACCAAGACACTGAAGCTTTCTTT
clone size: -; V gene: TRBV4-1; D gene: -; J gene: TRBJ2-1; CDR3 protein: CASSRWPSGEEYNEQFF; CDR3 DNA: TGCGCCAGCAGCCGATGGCCCTCAGGGGAAGAGTACAATGAGCAGTTCTTC
clone size: few; V gene: TRBV20-1; D gene: TRBD2; J gene: TRBJ2-5; CDR3 protein: CSARVGGRDQETQYF; CDR3 DNA: TGCAGTGCTAGAGTAGGCGGGAGGGACCAAGAGACCCAGTACTTC
clone size: -; V gene: TRBV7-2; D gene: -; J gene: TRBJ1-4; CDR3 protein: CASSLAVGEKLFF; CDR3 DNA: TGTGCCAGCAGCTTAGCGGTAGGGGAAAAACTGTTTTTT
clone size: many; V gene: TRBV27; D gene: -; J gene: TRBJ1-5; CDR3 protein: CATGDGFNQPQHF; CDR3 DNA: TGTGCCACAGGGGACGGATTCAATCAGCCCCAGCATTTT
clone size: -; V gene: TRBV12-3/TRBV12-4; D gene: -; J gene: TRBJ2-7; CDR3 protein: CASTLRGLYEQYF; CDR3 DNA: TGTGCCAGCACTCTTAGGGGCCTTTACGAGCAGTACTTC